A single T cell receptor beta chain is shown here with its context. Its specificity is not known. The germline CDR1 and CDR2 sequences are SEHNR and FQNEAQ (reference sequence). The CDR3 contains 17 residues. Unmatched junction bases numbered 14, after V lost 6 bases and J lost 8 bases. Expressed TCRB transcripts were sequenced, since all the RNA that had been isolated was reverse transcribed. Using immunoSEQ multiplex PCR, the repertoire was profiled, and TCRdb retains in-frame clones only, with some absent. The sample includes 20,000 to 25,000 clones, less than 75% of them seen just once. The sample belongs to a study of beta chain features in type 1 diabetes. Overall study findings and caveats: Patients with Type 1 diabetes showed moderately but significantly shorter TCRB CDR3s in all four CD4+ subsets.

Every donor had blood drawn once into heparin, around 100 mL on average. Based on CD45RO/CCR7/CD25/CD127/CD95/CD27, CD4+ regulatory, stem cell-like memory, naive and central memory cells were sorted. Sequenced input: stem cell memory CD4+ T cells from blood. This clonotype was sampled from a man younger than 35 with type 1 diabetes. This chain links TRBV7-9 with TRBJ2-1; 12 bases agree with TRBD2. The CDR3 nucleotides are TGTGCCAGCAGATTGAGACTAGCGGGGGAGGCAAGCTATGAGCAGTTCTTC. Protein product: CASRLRLAGEASYEQFF.